The present TCR beta chain was sequenced within a study of chemoradiotherapy in HPV16-positive cancers. As to this clone: Antigen: not known.

TCRdb's table, derived via immunoSEQ multiplex PCR, lists solely in-frame clones and lacks some. The table has over 30,000 clones, roughly 75% seen once. Whole-study findings and limits: HPV-responsive T-cell expansion during chemoradiotherapy was linked to improved recurrence-free survival in HPV16-positive patients.

CDR3 size: 15 residues. CDR1 is MNHNS, CDR2 SASEGT, per germline. V was clipped by 2 bases and J by 9 bases, with 20 bases between them. The rearrangement joins TRBV6-1 to TRBJ2-7; D is uncertain. This clonotype was sampled from a human donor with HPV-associated anogenital cancer. The sample here was blood, taken from a patient who underwent chemoradiotherapy. The CDR3 nucleotides are TGTGCCAGCAGTGAAAGTATGGTGGGATTGCTAGGGCAGTACTTC. Protein product: CASSESMVGLLGQYF.